Listed below are T cell receptor beta chains from one sample, sequenced in a study of HIV-infected patients and healthy controls. Each CDR3 protein gets one entry after TCRdb re-called the 5' RACE reads with MiXCR. The table records about 7,600 distinct CDR3 sequences, roughly 10% of them present only once. Sequences were derived from blood, sampled before antiretroviral therapy. These receptors originate from an adult with HIV infection. CDR3s include the opening cysteine and the closing phenylalanine or tryptophan. The order of the fields is CDR3 length, clone size, V gene, J gene, D gene, CDR3 DNA, CDR3 protein. The D gene is left open where the match is weak. Where a row states a size, it is once, few, many or the class of an expanded clone; other rows omit it.

12	many	TRBV20-1	TRBJ1-6	-	TGCAGTGCTAGGGTCCAAGGGACACCCCTCCACTTT	CSARVQGTPLHF
13	many	TRBV6-5	TRBJ1-1	TRBD1	TGTGCCAGCAGTTCAGGGGGTGTCACTGAAGCTTTCTTT	CASSSGGVTEAFF
15	many	TRBV19	TRBJ2-1	TRBD2	TGTGCCAGTAGTACTTGGCTAGCGGCCTACAATGAGCAGTTCTTC	CASSTWLAAYNEQFF
15	many	TRBV20-1	TRBJ2-2	-	TGCAGTGCTAGAGTCGATAGCAGGAACACCGGGGAGCTGTTTTTT	CSARVDSRNTGELFF
14	-	TRBV6-5	TRBJ2-7	TRBD2	TGTGCCAGCAGTTACTCTCTAGCGGAGTACGAGCAGTACTTC	CASSYSLAEYEQYF
15	many	TRBV19	TRBJ2-3	TRBD2	TGTGCCAGTAACCCTCTGGCGGGAGGACAAGATACGCAGTATTTT	CASNPLAGGQDTQYF
20	many	TRBV2	TRBJ1-1	TRBD1	TGTGCCAGCAGTGAAGGTGGGGATGGGAGAAGGAGATACAGGGGCCCTGAAGCTTTCTTT	CASSEGGDGRRRYRGPEAFF
13	medium-sized	TRBV5-1	TRBJ1-5	-	TGCGCCAGCAGCTTAGACAGCAATCAGCCCCAGCATTTT	CASSLDSNQPQHF
17	few	TRBV14	TRBJ1-1	-	TGTGCCAGCAGCCAAGATGGGTGGACAGTTAAGAACACTGAAGCTTTCTTT	CASSQDGWTVKNTEAFF
14	few	TRBV10-3	TRBJ1-6	-	TGTGCCATCAGTTCAGGGGCCGGTAATTCACCCCTCCACTTT	CAISSGAGNSPLHF
16	medium-sized	TRBV20-1	TRBJ2-1	TRBD1	TGCAGTGCCCCTGAAGGGGGCCATACCCTCTACAATGAGCAGTTCTTC	CSAPEGGHTLYNEQFF
14	medium-sized	TRBV12-3/TRBV12-4	TRBJ1-5	-	TGTGCCAGCAGAGGACGGATTAGCAATCAGCCCCAGCATTTT	CASRGRISNQPQHF
13	many	TRBV4-1	TRBJ1-1	TRBD1	TGCGCCAGCAGCGAGGGACAGCTCCCCGAAGCTTTCTTT	CASSEGQLPEAFF
13	medium-sized	TRBV2	TRBJ2-4	-	TGTGCCAGCAGTAGACTAGTTCGAAACATTCAGTACTTC	CASSRLVRNIQYF
16	many	TRBV28	TRBJ1-3	-	TGTGCCAGCAGCTCAGGAGGTCGTGTCACTGGAAACACCATATATTTT	CASSSGGRVTGNTIYF
14	medium-sized	TRBV19	TRBJ2-7	-	TGTGCCAGTAGCACCGGAGGGCTCTTCTACGAGCAGTACTTC	CASSTGGLFYEQYF
14	medium-sized	TRBV28	TRBJ1-2	-	TGTGCCAGCAGTTCCCTGGACGGTGGCTATGGCTACACCTTC	CASSSLDGGYGYTF
14	many	TRBV7-8	TRBJ1-2	TRBD1	TGTGCCAGCAGCCCCCCCGGGACAGGCGGTGGCTACACCTTC	CASSPPGTGGGYTF
12	-	TRBV12-5	TRBJ1-2	-	TGTGCTAGTGGCGTGGATTGGCATGGCTACACCTTC	CASGVDWHGYTF
14	many	TRBV6-5	TRBJ1-1	TRBD1	TGTGCCAGCAGTAAAACAGGGGTTGCCACTGAAGCTTTCTTT	CASSKTGVATEAFF
15	many	TRBV4-2	TRBJ2-7	-	TGTGCCAGCAGCCAAGATCAGGGTCGCTCCTACGAGCAGTACTTC	CASSQDQGRSYEQYF
11	many	TRBV12-3/TRBV12-4	TRBJ1-2	-	TGTGCCAGCAGCCGGGTCTATGGCTACACCTTC	CASSRVYGYTF
14	many	TRBV4-1	TRBJ2-3	TRBD2	TGCGCCAGCACTAGCGGGGGGGCATCAGATACGCAGTATTTT	CASTSGGASDTQYF
14	many	TRBV10-3	TRBJ2-2	-	TGTGCCAACGCCCGACAGGCTAATGGCGGGGAGCTGTTTTTT	CANARQANGGELFF
19	medium-sized	TRBV4-2	TRBJ2-3	-	TGTGCCAGCAGCCAAGCGGGGACAGGGGGGCTAGCGGGAGGAGATACGCAGTATTTT	CASSQAGTGGLAGGDTQYF
17	many	TRBV19	TRBJ1-5	TRBD1	TGTGCCAGTAGTACAAGGACAGGGGAACGCAAGAATCAGCCCCAGCATTTT	CASSTRTGERKNQPQHF
15	many	TRBV29-1	TRBJ2-3	-	TGCAGCGAGGCCCCAGGGCCGGAAAACACAGATACGCAGTATTTT	CSEAPGPENTDTQYF
14	large	TRBV7-2	TRBJ2-3	-	TGTGCCAGCAGCTTAGGGGGCGCCACAGATACGCAGTATTTT	CASSLGGATDTQYF
14	many	TRBV20-1	TRBJ2-1	-	TGCAGTGCTATCTGGGGAGTTGTAAGGGATGAGCAGTTCTTC	CSAIWGVVRDEQFF
14	medium-sized	TRBV27	TRBJ2-1	-	TGTGCCAGCAGTTACGCCCGACGGGGCAATGAGCAGTTCTTC	CASSYARRGNEQFF
14	large	TRBV29-1	TRBJ1-2	TRBD1	TGCAGCGTTGACCCGGGACAGGGCGGCTATGGCTACACCTTC	CSVDPGQGGYGYTF
13	medium-sized	TRBV6-6	TRBJ1-1	-	TGTGCCAGCATCGAGTGGCCCCGGGGTGAAGCTTTCTTT	CASIEWPRGEAFF
14	medium-sized	TRBV9	TRBJ1-6	TRBD1	TGTGCCAGCAGCGCGACAGGGGGAAATTCACCCCTCCACTTT	CASSATGGNSPLHF
17	many	TRBV5-1	TRBJ2-3	TRBD2	TGCGCCAGCAGCTTGGGACTAGCGGGGGCACTCACAGATACGCAGTATTTT	CASSLGLAGALTDTQYF
12	few	TRBV11-3	TRBJ2-3	-	TGTGCCAGCAGCCTGAGTAGCGATACGCAGTATTTT	CASSLSSDTQYF
14	many	TRBV28	TRBJ2-7	TRBD2	TGTGCCAGCAGTGACGGGGGGGCGGGCTACGAGCAGTACTTC	CASSDGGAGYEQYF
13	medium-sized	TRBV18	TRBJ1-5	-	TGTGCCAGCTCGCAGGGGACAAATCAGCCCCAGCATTTT	CASSQGTNQPQHF
12	many	TRBV20-1	TRBJ1-5	TRBD1	TGCAGTGCTGGACAGGTGGATCAGCCCCAGCATTTT	CSAGQVDQPQHF